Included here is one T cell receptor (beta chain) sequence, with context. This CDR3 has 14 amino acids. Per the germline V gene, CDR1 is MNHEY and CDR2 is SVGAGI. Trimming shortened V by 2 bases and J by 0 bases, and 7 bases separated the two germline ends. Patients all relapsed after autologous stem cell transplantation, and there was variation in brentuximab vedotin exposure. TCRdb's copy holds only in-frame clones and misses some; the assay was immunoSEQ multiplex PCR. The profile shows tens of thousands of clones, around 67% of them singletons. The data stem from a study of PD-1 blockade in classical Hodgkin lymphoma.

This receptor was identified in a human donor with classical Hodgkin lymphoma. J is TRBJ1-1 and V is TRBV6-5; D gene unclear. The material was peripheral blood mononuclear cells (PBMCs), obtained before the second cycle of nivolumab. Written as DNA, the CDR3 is TGTGCCAGCAGTTACCTGTCCGTGAACACTGAAGCTTTCTTT. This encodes CASSYLSVNTEAFF.